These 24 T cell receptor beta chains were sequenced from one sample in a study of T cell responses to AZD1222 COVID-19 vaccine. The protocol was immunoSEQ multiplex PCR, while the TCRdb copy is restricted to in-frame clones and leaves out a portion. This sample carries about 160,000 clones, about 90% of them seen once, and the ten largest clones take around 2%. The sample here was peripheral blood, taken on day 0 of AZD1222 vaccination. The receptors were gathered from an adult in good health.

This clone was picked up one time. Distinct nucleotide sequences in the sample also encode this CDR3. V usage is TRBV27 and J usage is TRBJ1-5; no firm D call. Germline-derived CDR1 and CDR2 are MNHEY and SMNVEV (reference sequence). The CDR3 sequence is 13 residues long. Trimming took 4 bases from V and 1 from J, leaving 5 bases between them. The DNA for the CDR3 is TGTGCCAGCAGTTACGACAGCAATCAGCCCCAGCATTTT. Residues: CASSYDSNQPQHF.

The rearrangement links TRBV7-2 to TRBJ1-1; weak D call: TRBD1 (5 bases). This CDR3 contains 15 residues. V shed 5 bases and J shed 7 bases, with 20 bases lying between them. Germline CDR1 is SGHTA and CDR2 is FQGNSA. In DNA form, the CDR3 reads TGTGCCAGCAGCGCCCTGACAGTAGCAACAATTGAAGCTTTCTTT. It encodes CASSALTVATIEAFF.

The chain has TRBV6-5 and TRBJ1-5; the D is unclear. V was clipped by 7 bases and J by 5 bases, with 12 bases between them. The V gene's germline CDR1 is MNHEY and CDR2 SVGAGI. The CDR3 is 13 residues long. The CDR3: CASKGGLDQPQHF. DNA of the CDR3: TGTGCCAGCAAGGGAGGCCTGGATCAGCCCCAGCATTTT.

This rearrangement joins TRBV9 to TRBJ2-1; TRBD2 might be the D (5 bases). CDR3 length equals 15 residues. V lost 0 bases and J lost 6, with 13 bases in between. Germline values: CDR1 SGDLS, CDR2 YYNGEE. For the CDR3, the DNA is TGTGCCAGCAGCGTAGGGGAGTACACTCGCAATGAGCAGTTCTTC. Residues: CASSVGEYTRNEQFF.

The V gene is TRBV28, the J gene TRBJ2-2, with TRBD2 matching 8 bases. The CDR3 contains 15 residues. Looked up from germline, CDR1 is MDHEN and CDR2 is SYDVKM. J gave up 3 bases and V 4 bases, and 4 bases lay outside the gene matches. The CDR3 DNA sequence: TGTGCCAGCAGTTGGAGCGGGAGATACACCGGGGAGCTGTTTTTT. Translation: CASSWSGRYTGELFF.

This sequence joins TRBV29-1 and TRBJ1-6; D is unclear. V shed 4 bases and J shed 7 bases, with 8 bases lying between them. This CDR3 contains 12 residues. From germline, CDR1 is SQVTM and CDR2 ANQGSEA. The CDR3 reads CSVGDRNSPLHF. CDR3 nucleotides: TGCAGCGTTGGAGACCGGAATTCACCCCTCCACTTT.

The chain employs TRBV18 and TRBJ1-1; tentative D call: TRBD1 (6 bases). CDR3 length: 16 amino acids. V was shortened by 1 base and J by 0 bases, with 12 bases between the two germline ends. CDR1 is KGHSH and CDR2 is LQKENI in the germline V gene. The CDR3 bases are TGTGCCAGCTCACCACGGGGGAACAGGGTGAACACTGAAGCTTTCTTT. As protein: CASSPRGNRVNTEAFF.

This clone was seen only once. The CDR3 DNA reads as TGTGCCAGCAGTTCCGGGACACCGAACACCGGGGAGCTGTTTTTT. It encodes CASSSGTPNTGELFF. The rearrangement uses TRBV2 and TRBJ2-2, with D possibly TRBD1 on 6 matching bases. The CDR3 contains 15 residues. CDR1 is SNHLY and CDR2 is FYNNEI in the germline V gene. V lost 5 bases to trimming and J lost 0 bases, with 10 bases between them.

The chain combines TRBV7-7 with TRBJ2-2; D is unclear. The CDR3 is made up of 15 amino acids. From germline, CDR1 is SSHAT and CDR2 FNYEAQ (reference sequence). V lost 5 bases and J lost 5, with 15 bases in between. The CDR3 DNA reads TGTGCCAGCAGCGTCGCTTTAGGACCAACCGGGGAGCTGTTTTTT. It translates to CASSVALGPTGELFF.

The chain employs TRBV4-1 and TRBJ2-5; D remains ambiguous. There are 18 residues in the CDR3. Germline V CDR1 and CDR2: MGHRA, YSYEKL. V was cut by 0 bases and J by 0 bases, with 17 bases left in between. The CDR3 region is CASSQDRDGMGYQETQYF. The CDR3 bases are TGCGCCAGCAGCCAAGATCGAGATGGAATGGGGTACCAAGAGACCCAGTACTTC.

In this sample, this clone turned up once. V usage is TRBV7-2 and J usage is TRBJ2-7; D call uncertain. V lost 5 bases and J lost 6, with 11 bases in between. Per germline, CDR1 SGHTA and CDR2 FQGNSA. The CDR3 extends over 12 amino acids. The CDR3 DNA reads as TGTGCCAGCAGCAAAAACAAAGTCGAGCAGTACTTC. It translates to CASSKNKVEQYF.

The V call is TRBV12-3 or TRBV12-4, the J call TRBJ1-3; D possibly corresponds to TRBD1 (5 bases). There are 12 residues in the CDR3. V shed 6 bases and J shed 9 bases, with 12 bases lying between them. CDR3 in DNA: TGTGCCAGCAGGACAGTGGTCGGCACCATATATTTT. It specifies CASRTVVGTIYF.

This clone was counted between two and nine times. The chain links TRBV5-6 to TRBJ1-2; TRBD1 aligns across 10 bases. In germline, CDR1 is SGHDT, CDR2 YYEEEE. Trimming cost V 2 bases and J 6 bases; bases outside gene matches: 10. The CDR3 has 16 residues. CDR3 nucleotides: TGTGCCAGCAGCTTCACGAACGACAGGGGGCATAATGGCTACACCTTC. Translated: CASSFTNDRGHNGYTF.

The CDR3 spells CASSLSLNSWRFYGYTF. In DNA form, the CDR3 reads TGTGCCAGCAGTTTATCCCTAAACAGTTGGAGGTTCTATGGCTACACCTTC. The V and J genes are TRBV27 and TRBJ1-2; D uncertain. The V gene lost 0 bases and the J gene lost 4 bases, with 18 bases spanning the gap. Germline lookup yields CDR1 MNHEY and CDR2 SMNVEV (reference sequence). There are 17 residues in the CDR3.

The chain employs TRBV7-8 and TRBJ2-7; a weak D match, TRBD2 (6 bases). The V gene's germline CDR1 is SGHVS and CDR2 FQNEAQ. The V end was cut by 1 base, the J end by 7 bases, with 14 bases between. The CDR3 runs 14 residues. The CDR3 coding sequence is TGTGCCAGCAGCTTAGTGGGACGGGCGGGGGAGCAGTACTTC. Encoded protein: CASSLVGRAGEQYF. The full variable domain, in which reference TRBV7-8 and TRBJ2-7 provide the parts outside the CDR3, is GAGVSQSPRYKVAKRGQDVALRCDPISGHVSLFWYQQALGQGPEFLTYFQNEAQLDKSGLPSDRFFAERPEGSVSTLKIQRTQQEDSAVYLCASSLVGRAGEQYFGPGTRLTVT.

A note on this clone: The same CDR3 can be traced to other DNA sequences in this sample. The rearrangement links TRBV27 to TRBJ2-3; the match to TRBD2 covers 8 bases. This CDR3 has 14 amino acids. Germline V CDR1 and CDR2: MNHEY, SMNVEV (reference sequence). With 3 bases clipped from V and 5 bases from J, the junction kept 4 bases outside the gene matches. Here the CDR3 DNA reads TGTGCCAGCAGTTTCGGGGGGGGGAGAGATACGCAGTATTTT. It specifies CASSFGGGRDTQYF.

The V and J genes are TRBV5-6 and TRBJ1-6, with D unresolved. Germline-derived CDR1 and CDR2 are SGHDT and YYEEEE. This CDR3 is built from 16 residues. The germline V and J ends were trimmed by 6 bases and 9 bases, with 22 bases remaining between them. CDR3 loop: CASIRQAKIDGSPLHF. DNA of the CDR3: TGTGCCAGCATTAGGCAGGCTAAAATTGACGGTTCACCCCTCCACTTT.

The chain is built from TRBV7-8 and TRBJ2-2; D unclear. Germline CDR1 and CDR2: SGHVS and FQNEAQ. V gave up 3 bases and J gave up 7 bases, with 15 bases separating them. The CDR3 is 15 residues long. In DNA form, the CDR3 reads TGTGCCAGCAGCTTTTCAGGTTTCAAAATCGGGGAGCTGTTTTTT. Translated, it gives CASSFSGFKIGELFF.

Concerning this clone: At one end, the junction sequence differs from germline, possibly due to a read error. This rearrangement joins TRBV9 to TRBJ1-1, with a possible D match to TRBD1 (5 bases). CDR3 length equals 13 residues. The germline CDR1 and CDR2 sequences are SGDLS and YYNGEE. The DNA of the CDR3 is TGTGCCAGCAGCCTCGCAGGGAACTCTGAAGCTTTCTTT. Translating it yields CASSLAGNSEAFF.

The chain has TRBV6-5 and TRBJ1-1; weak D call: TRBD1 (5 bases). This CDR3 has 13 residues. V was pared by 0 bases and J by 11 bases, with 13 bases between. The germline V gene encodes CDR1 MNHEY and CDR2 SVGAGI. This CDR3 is CASSYSEGVDAFF. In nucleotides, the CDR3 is TGTGCCAGCAGTTACTCGGAAGGGGTCGACGCTTTCTTT.

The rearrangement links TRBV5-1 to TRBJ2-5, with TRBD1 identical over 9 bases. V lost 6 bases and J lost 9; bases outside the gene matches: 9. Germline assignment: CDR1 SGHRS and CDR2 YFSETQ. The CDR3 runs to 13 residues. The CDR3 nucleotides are TGCGCCAGCACCCCCCTAGGACAGGGGTCCCAGTACTTC. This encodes CASTPLGQGSQYF.

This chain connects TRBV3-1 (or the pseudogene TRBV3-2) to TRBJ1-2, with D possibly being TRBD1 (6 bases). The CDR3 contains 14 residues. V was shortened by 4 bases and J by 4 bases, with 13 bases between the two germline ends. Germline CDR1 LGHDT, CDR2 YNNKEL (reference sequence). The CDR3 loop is CASSREQGSYGYTF. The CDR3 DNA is TGTGCCAGCAGCCGAGAACAGGGCTCCTATGGCTACACCTTC.

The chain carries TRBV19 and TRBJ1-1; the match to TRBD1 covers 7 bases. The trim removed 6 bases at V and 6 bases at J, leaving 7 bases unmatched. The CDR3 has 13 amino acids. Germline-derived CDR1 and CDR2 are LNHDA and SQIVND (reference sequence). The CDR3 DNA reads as TGTGCCAGTAGCACAGACAGGGAGTCTGAAGCTTTCTTT. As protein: CASSTDRESEAFF.

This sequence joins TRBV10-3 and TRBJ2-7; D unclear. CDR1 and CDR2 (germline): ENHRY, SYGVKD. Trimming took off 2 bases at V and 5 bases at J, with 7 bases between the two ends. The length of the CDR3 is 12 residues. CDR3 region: CAISEIHDEQYF. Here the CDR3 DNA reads TGTGCCATCAGTGAGATACACGACGAGCAGTACTTC.